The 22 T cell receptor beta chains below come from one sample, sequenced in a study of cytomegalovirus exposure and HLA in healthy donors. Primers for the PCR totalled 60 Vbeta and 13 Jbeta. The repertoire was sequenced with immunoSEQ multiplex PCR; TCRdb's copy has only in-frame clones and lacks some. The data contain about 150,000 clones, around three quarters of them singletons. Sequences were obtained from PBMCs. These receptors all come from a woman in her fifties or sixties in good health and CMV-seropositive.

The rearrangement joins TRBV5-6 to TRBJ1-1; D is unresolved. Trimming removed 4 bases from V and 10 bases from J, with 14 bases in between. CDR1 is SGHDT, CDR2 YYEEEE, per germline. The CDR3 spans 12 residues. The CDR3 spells CASSLALHGAFF. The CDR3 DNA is TGTGCCAGCAGCCTGGCGCTTCACGGAGCTTTCTTT.

The CDR3 region has the DNA TGCAGCTCTCGGAGAGACTTGAACACTGAAGCTTTCTTT. Translated, it gives CSSRRDLNTEAFF. The chain links TRBV29-1 to TRBJ1-1; D not resolved. Germline V gene sequence: CDR1 SQVTM, CDR2 ANQGSEA. The V end lost 8 bases, the J end lost 0 bases, and 13 bases lay between the germline ends. This CDR3 is built from 13 residues.

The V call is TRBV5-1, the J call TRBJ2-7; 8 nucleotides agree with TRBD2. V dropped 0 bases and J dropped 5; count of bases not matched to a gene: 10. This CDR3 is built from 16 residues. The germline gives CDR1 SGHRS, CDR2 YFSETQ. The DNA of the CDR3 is TGCGCCAGCAGCTTGGGTGGACTTCCGGGGGGGGACGAGCAGTACTTC. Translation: CASSLGGLPGGDEQYF.

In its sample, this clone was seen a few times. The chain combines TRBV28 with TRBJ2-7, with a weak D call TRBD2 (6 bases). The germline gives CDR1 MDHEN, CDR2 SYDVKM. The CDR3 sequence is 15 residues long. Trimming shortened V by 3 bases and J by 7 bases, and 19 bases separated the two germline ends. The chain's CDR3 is CASSFRGTPQREQYF. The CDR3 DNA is TGTGCCAGCAGTTTCCGCGGGACCCCGCAGAGGGAGCAGTACTTC.

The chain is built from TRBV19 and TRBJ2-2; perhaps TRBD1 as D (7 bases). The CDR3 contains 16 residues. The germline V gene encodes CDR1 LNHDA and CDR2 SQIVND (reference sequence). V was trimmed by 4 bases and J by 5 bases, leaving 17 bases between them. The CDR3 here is CASSNPTGRRTGELFF. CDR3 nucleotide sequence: TGTGCCAGTAGTAACCCGACAGGGAGGAGGACCGGGGAGCTGTTTTTT.

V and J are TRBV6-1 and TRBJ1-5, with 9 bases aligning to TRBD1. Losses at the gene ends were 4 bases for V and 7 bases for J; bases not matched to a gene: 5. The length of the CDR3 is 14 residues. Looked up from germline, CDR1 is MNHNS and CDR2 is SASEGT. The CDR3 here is CASSADRGGQPQHF. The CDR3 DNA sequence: TGTGCCAGCAGTGCGGACAGGGGTGGCCAGCCCCAGCATTTT.

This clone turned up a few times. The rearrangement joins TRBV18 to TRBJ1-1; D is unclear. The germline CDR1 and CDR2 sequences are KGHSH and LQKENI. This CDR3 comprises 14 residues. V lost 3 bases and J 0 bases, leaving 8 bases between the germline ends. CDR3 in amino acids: CASSPRGMNTEAFF. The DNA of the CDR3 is TGTGCCAGCTCACCCCGGGGTATGAACACTGAAGCTTTCTTT.

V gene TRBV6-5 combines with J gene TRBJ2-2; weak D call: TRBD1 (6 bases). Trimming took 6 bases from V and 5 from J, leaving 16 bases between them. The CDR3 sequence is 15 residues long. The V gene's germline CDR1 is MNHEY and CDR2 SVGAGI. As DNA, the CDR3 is TGTGCCAGCAGACGATGGACAGTAGCGACCGGGGAGCTGTTTTTT. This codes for CASRRWTVATGELFF.

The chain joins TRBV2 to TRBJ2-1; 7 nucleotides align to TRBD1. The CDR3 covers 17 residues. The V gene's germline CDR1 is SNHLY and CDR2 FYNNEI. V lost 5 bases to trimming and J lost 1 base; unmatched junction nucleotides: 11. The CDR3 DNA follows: TGTGCCAGCAGTACAGGGGCGCTGAGAAGTTCCTACAATGAGCAGTTCTTC. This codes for CASSTGALRSSYNEQFF.

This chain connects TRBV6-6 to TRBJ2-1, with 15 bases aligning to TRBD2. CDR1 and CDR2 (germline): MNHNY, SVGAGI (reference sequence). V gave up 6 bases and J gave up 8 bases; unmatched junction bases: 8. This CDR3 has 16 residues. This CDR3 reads CASSRTSGRARDEQFF. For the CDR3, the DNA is TGTGCCAGCAGCCGGACTAGCGGGAGGGCCCGCGATGAGCAGTTCTTC.

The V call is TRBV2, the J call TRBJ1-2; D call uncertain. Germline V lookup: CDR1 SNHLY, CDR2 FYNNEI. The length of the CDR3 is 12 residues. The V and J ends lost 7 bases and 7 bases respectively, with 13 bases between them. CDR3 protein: CASNFGEGGYTF. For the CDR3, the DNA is TGTGCCAGCAATTTTGGCGAGGGTGGCTACACCTTC.

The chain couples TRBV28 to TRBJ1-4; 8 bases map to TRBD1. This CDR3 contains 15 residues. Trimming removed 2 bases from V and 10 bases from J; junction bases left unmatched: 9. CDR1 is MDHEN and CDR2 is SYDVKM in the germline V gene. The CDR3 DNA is TGTGCCAGCAGTTTAGGGCGGCAGGGGGCAGGAAAACTGTTTTTT. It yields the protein CASSLGRQGAGKLFF.

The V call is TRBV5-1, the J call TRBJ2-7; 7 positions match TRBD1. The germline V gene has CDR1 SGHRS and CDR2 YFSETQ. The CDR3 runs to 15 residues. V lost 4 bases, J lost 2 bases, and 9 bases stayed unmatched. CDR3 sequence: CASSVNRQGPYEQYF. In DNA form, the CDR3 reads TGCGCCAGCAGCGTGAATAGACAGGGCCCCTACGAGCAGTACTTC.

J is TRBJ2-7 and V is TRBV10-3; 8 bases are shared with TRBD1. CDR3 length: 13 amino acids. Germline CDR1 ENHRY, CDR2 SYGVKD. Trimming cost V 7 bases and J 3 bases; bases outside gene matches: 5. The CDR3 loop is CAITGQGRYEQYF. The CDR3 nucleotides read TGTGCCATCACTGGACAGGGACGCTACGAGCAGTACTTC.

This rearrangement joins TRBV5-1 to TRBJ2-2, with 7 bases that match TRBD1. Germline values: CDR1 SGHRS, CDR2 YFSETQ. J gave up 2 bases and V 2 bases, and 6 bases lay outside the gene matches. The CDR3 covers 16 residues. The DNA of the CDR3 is TGCGCCAGCAGCTTACAGGGGCCCCCCAACACCGGGGAGCTGTTTTTT. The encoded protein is CASSLQGPPNTGELFF.

The CDR3 region has the DNA TGTGCCAGCAGCCTCACTAGCCGTGGGCAGTATTTT. The encoded protein is CASSLTSRGQYF. The rearrangement links TRBV5-6 to TRBJ2-3; a weak D match, TRBD2 (6 bases). Per germline, CDR1 SGHDT and CDR2 YYEEEE. CDR3 length equals 12 residues. V lost 4 bases, J lost 11 bases, and 14 bases lay in between.

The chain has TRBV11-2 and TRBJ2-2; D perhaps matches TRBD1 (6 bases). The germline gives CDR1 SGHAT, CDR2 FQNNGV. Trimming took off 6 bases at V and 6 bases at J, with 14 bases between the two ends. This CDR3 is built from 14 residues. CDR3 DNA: TGTGCCAGCAGACAGGGTAACCGGCCCGGGGAGCTGTTTTTT. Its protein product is CASRQGNRPGELFF.

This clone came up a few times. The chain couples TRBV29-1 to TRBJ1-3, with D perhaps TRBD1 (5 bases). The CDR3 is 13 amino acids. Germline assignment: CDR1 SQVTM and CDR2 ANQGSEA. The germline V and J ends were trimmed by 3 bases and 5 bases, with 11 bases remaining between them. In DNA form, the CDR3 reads TGCAGCGTTGAGTCGGGGGATCGAAACACCATATATTTT. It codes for CSVESGDRNTIYF.

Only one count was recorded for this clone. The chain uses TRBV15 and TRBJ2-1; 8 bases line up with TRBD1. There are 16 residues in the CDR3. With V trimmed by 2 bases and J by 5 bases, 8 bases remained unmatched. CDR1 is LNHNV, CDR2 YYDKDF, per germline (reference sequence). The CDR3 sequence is CATSRSTGTGDNEQFF. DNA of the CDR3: TGTGCCACCAGCAGATCAACCGGGACAGGAGACAATGAGCAGTTCTTC.

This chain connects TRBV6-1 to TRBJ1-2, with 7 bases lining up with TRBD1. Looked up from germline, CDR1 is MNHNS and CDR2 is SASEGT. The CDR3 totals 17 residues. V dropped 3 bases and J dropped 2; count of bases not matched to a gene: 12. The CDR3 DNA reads TGTGCCAGCAGTGATACAGGGGCAGTAGGTGTAAACTATGGCTACACCTTC. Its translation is CASSDTGAVGVNYGYTF.

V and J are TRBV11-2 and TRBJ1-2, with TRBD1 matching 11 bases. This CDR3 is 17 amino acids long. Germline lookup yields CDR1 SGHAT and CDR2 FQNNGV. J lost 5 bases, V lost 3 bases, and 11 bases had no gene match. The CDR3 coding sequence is TGTGCCAGCAGCTTCCGACGCGGGACAGGGGGGAGGTATGGCTACACCTTC. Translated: CASSFRRGTGGRYGYTF.

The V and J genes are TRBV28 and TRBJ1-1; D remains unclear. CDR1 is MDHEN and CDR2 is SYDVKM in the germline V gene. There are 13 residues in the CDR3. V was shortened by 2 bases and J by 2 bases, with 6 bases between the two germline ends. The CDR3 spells CASSLGSNTEAFF. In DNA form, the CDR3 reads TGTGCCAGCAGTTTAGGCAGTAACACTGAAGCTTTCTTT.